This section outlines one T cell receptor (beta chain) sequence together with its context. Its antigen is currently not known. Base qualities are not provided; no much larger clone lies one nucleotide away. This entry comes from a study of blood T cell repertoires in COVID-19 (TCRdb year 2020). Looking at the study overall: The collaborator samples originated in the United States, Italy and Spain and spanned the acute and convalescent phases of COVID-19. The prospective study material was composed of cDNA or gDNA derived from T cells, B-cell-depleted T cells, or PBMCs. Subjects who had been exposed to COVID-19, were actively infected with it, or had recovered from it provided the deeply sampled blood TCRbeta repertoires that made up the dataset. A freely available public database, intended as a resource for researchers studying the immune response to SARS-CoV-2, is where the repertoires were released. Samples were obtained from the ongoing ImmuneRACE study (first 160 participants) and from roughly 1,300 subjects provided by 6 global collaborators. Nearly every sample came with metadata listing a de-identified subject ID, COVID-19 status, age in years and sex. HLA class I and class II types, where available, came from metadata supplied by the sample provider rather than from assay-based typing.

Points the paper makes about the study in general: How much clinical and demographic metadata was included differed by source and by participant, and the metadata was provided uncurated.

Per the germline V gene (reference sequence), LGHDT is the CDR1 and YNNKEL is the CDR2. From its cysteine to its phenylalanine, the CDR3 spans 18 amino acids. Of the read, only the CDR3 DNA is kept; its 54 bases are in frame from base 1. The germline V and J ends show losses of 2 bases and 1 base respectively, and no gene match explains 7 bases of the junction. One collaborating source in Seattle enrolled patients while the patients were actively infected and followed the patients over time throughout the course of disease. The collaborating institutions used their own protocols to collect whole blood in K2EDTA tubes. For TCRbeta analysis, collaborator samples were shipped as frozen whole blood, as isolated PBMCs, or as DNA extracted from either sample type. TCRbeta CDR3 regions were amplified from genomic DNA by means of the immunoSEQ Assay, a bias-controlled multiplex PCR. The original pipeline was this. Nucleated cell counts per sample were estimated from amplification of reference gene primers within the assay. To quantify the absolute abundance of each unique TCRbeta CDR3 rearrangement, sequence reads were collapsed and filtered. For each sample, productive Simpson clonality was calculated as the square root of Simpson's diversity index across productive rearrangements. TCRdb carries this immuneACCESS record with in-frame sequences only. Its versions omit some clonotypes, under half of them owing to an unresolved V gene in the studies checked, with the rest unexplained. V and J calls and clone size are copied from that table; D and trimming were computed from the DNA. Counted in this sample were 270,000 or so clones; around nine tenths of them appeared once. The leading ten clones occupy approximately 10% of the sample.

The rearranged chain carries TRBV3-1 (or the pseudogene TRBV3-2) and TRBJ2-3, and TRBD2 aligns with 12 junction nucleotides. The sequence derives from a young woman with COVID-19, enrolled during active disease. The sequencing sample was made of peripheral blood. The CDR3 loop reads CASSQRLAGGPGTDTQYF. Here is the DNA: TGTGCCAGCAGCCAAAGGCTAGCGGGGGGGCCAGGCACAGATACGCAGTATTTT.